This T cell receptor (beta chain) was identified in a study of identical twins. This clonotype has just a few counts. The antigen is unknown. Unique molecular identifiers were present on the cDNA, which also gained a universal primer site by template switching. TCRdb re-derived calls from the 5' RACE reads in MiXCR, one entry per CDR3 protein. The table has some 240,000 distinct CDR3 sequences, 10% to 13% seen once. Study-level results: With monozygotic twins, out-of-frame TCR alpha sharing exceeded what models estimated.

The sample comprised memory T cells sorted from blood. This clonotype originated in a man in his forties or fifties in good health.

CDR3 amino acids: CAATPHGLKMNTEAFF. CDR3 sequence (DNA): TGTGCCGCTACCCCTCACGGATTAAAGATGAACACTGAAGCTTTCTTT. The V gene is TRBV6-2 or TRBV6-3, the J gene TRBJ1-1; D unresolved. This CDR3 region has 16 residues. V was clipped by 11 bases and J by 0 bases, with 22 bases between them. Germline V gene sequence: CDR1 MNHEY, CDR2 SVGEGT.